A selection of T cell receptor beta chains follows, all from one sample in a study of T cell repertoires in cytomegalovirus infection. The antigens these receptors bind are not known. MiXCR was run by TCRdb on the reads, yielding one entry per CDR3 protein. Altogether under 500,000 distinct CDR3 sequences are present, about 42% being singletons, with the ten largest covering 43%. Sample: cultured PBMCs, taken from culture after CMV antigen stimulation. The receptors come from a human donor in good health (CMV status not recorded). Some clones in this sample may be carry-over from other donors' samples. Both conserved end residues are part of each CDR3. The D gene is left open where the match is weak. Clone size is stated in some rows and not others, as once, few, many or a class when expanded.

>.|TRBV20-1|TRBJ1-2|.
TGCAGTGCTAAGTCAGGCTATGGCTACACCTTC
CSAKSGYGYTF
>few|TRBV7-2|TRBJ1-1|TRBD1
TGTGCCAGCAGCGGGGGGACAGCTAACACTGAAGCTTTCTTT
CASSGGTANTEAFF
>.|TRBV2|TRBJ2-5|.
TGTGCCAGTGGGGGGAACCAAGAGACCCAGTACTTC
CASGGNQETQYF
>.|TRBV20-1|TRBJ1-1|TRBD1
TGCAGTGCTGCGACAGGGTGGCGAACTGAAGCTTTCTTT
CSAATGWRTEAFF
>.|TRBV20-1|TRBJ1-2|.
TGCAGTGCTACCACGACAGGACCGTTACGGGGCTACACCTTC
CSATTTGPLRGYTF
>few|TRBV7-2|TRBJ2-3|.
TGTGCCAGCAGTTACCTGGGTGATGGCGCGGATACGCAGTATTTT
CASSYLGDGADTQYF
>many|TRBV4-2|TRBJ1-2|TRBD1
TGTGCCAGCAGCCAAGAAGTGACAGGGATTTCCTATGGCTACACCTTC
CASSQEVTGISYGYTF
>few|TRBV12-3/TRBV12-4|TRBJ1-1|.
TGTGCCAGCAGTTTCGGGGGGGACACTGAAGCTTTCTTT
CASSFGGDTEAFF
>.|TRBV20-1|TRBJ2-5|.
TGCAGTGCTAGAGTCGGGGGGACAGTAGAGACCCAGTACTTC
CSARVGGTVETQYF
>.|TRBV15|TRBJ1-5|.
TGTGCCACCAAAAGCATCGACAGAGGCAATCAGCCCCAGCATTTT
CATKSIDRGNQPQHF
>few|TRBV7-8|TRBJ1-2|.
TGTGCCAGCAGCACGACCGGATGGAGCACGGAGGGCTACACCTTC
CASSTTGWSTEGYTF
>.|TRBV6-2/TRBV6-3|TRBJ2-2|TRBD2
TGTGCCAGCACTTTCGGGGGGGTTCGCACCGGGGAGCTGTTTTTT
CASTFGGVRTGELFF
>many|TRBV7-2|TRBJ2-2|TRBD1
TGTGCCAGCAGCCTCGACAGGGTGAACACCGGGGAGCTGTTTTTT
CASSLDRVNTGELFF
>.|TRBV19|TRBJ1-1|.
TGTGCCAGTAGTATTCTGGGGAACACTGAAGCTTTCTTT
CASSILGNTEAFF
>.|TRBV6-1|TRBJ1-4|.
TGTGCCAGCAGTGAATCCGCTGGTCCCCAACGAATTAATGAAAAACTGTTTTTT
CASSESAGPQRINEKLFF
>.|TRBV7-9|TRBJ2-1|.
TGTGCCAGCACCCGGGTTGACAGTTACTACAATGAGCAGTTCTTC
CASTRVDSYYNEQFF
>.|TRBV2|TRBJ2-1|TRBD2
TGTGCCAGCAGGCCTAGCGGGGGGGCGGAGGAGCAGTTCTTC
CASRPSGGAEEQFF
>few|TRBV7-9|TRBJ2-3|TRBD2
TGTGCCAGCAGGACTAGCGGGGGGCGAAGCACAGATACGCAGTATTTT
CASRTSGGRSTDTQYF
>.|TRBV12-5|TRBJ2-5|TRBD2
TGTGCTAGTGGTTTGCCCGCGGGAGACGGAGAGACCCAGTACTTC
CASGLPAGDGETQYF
>.|TRBV29-1|TRBJ2-3|.
TGCAGCGCCGACACAGATACGCAGTATTTT
CSADTDTQYF
>.|TRBV12-3/TRBV12-4|TRBJ2-1|.
TGTGCCAGCAGTTTATGGCAGGGGTGGAGTGAGCAGTTCTTC
CASSLWQGWSEQFF
>few|TRBV6-6|TRBJ2-2|.
TGTGCCAGCAGTTACCGATCTGGACACTCAAACACCGGGGAGCTGTTTTTT
CASSYRSGHSNTGELFF
>.|TRBV10-3|TRBJ2-1|.
TGTGCCATCAGTGCCCATAGGGACTCCTCCTACAATGAGCAGTTCTTC
CAISAHRDSSYNEQFF
>.|TRBV4-3|TRBJ2-7|TRBD2
TGCGCCAGCAGCCAAGCGGCGGGGGGGGGCTCCTACGAGCAGTACTTC
CASSQAAGGGSYEQYF
>.|TRBV4-1|TRBJ2-1|.
TGCGCCAGCAGCCAAAATGGACCAAAATACAATGAGCAGTTCTTC
CASSQNGPKYNEQFF
>.|TRBV6-1|TRBJ1-1|.
TGTGCCAGCAGCCCCCCAGGGCGGACTGAAGCTTTCTTT
CASSPPGRTEAFF
>.|TRBV7-6|TRBJ2-7|TRBD1
TGTGCCAGCAGTTCGACCGGGACAGGGGTTTCCTACGAGCAGTACTTC
CASSSTGTGVSYEQYF
>few|TRBV7-2|TRBJ2-5|TRBD1
TGTGCCAGCAGCCCCGGGACAGGGTGGGTTTCGGAGGAGACCCAGTACTTC
CASSPGTGWVSEETQYF
>few|TRBV7-9|TRBJ2-7|.
TGTGCCAGCAGCTTAGTCCCTGGCTACGAGCAGTACTTC
CASSLVPGYEQYF
>.|TRBV7-6|TRBJ2-1|TRBD2
TGTGCCAGCAGCCCTCGGACTAGCGGGAGCTCCTACAATGAGCAGTTCTTC
CASSPRTSGSSYNEQFF
>.|TRBV7-2|TRBJ2-2|TRBD1
TGTGCCAGCAGCCCACAGGGGGGAGGCACCGGGGAGCTGTTTTTT
CASSPQGGGTGELFF
>.|TRBV27|TRBJ1-4|.
TGTGCCAGCAGTCGCCACAGGGAAGGGGAAAAACTGTTTTTT
CASSRHREGEKLFF
>few|TRBV12-3/TRBV12-4|TRBJ2-1|.
TGTGCCAGCAGTTTAGCCCGGAGGGGACGTCACTACAATGAGCAGTTCTTC
CASSLARRGRHYNEQFF
>.|TRBV6-2/TRBV6-3|TRBJ2-5|TRBD1
TGTGCCAGCACTCAAAGGACAGGTGGAGAGACCCAGTACTTC
CASTQRTGGETQYF
>.|TRBV7-2|TRBJ2-3|TRBD2
TGTGCCAGCAGCTCCCCCGTCGGGGGGGCACAAGGAGGTACGCAGTATTTT
CASSSPVGGAQGGTQYF
>.|TRBV7-8|TRBJ2-7|.
TGTGCCAGCAGCCACAGGGGAGGATCATTCACCTACGAGCAGTACTTC
CASSHRGGSFTYEQYF
>.|TRBV12-3/TRBV12-4|TRBJ1-5|.
TGTGCCAGCAGTCCCCGTCTTCGCCCGGACAGCCATCTGCGTGTCAGCAATCAGCCCCAGCATTTT
CASSPRLRPDSHLRVSNQPQHF
>.|TRBV19|TRBJ2-5|TRBD2
TGTGCCAGTCTGAGCGGGAGGGCCGGAGAGACCCAGTACTTC
CASLSGRAGETQYF
>few|TRBV5-1|TRBJ1-4|.
TGCGCCAGCAGCTTGGTAGCCTCTCCTGGTTCGGGAAAACTGTTTTTT
CASSLVASPGSGKLFF
>few|TRBV19|TRBJ2-7|TRBD2
TGTGCCAGTAGTGAAGCGGGAGGATCCGGTCCCGAGCAGTACTTC
CASSEAGGSGPEQYF
>.|TRBV19|TRBJ2-2|.
TGTGCCAGTAGTATACGGCGGGCTCCGAACACCGGGGAGCTGTTTTTT
CASSIRRAPNTGELFF
>.|TRBV6-6|TRBJ2-2|.
TGTGCCAGCAGTTACCCACAGGGAATCGGGAACACCGGGGAGCTGTTTTTT
CASSYPQGIGNTGELFF
>.|TRBV20-1|TRBJ2-1|.
TGCAGTGCTAGTCTCTGGGCCGACTACAATGAGCAGTTCTTC
CSASLWADYNEQFF
>.|TRBV6-2/TRBV6-3|TRBJ2-4|.
TGTGCCAGCAGTTCCTCTTGGAGGGTGAAGGCCAAAAACATTCAGTACTTC
CASSSSWRVKAKNIQYF
>.|TRBV11-2|TRBJ2-5|TRBD2
TGTGCCAGCAGCTTTTTAGCGGGAGTGGAGACCCAGTACTTC
CASSFLAGVETQYF
>.|TRBV7-6|TRBJ1-3|TRBD1
TGTGCCAGCAGCCCCCGGGACAGTTTATTTGGAAACACCATATATTTT
CASSPRDSLFGNTIYF
>few|TRBV6-1|TRBJ2-1|TRBD2
TGTGCCAGCAGTGATAACCCCAGCGGGAGTCACAATGAGCAGTTCTTC
CASSDNPSGSHNEQFF
>.|TRBV20-1|TRBJ1-5|.
TGCAGTGCTGCTCAACAGGACTATAGCAATCAGCCCCAGCATTTT
CSAAQQDYSNQPQHF
>.|TRBV7-9|TRBJ2-2|.
TGTGCCAGCATTCGGGGAAGAGACGGGGAGCTGTTTTTT
CASIRGRDGELFF
>.|TRBV7-2|TRBJ1-5|.
TGTGCCAGCAGCTCAGGGAGGGGGGCGGGGCAGCCCCAGCATTTT
CASSSGRGAGQPQHF
>.|TRBV28|TRBJ2-3|TRBD2
TGTGCCAGCAGGGGGCGCCGGCGGCTCACGGGGGGGGATACGCAGTATTTT
CASRGRRRLTGGDTQYF
>.|TRBV7-2|TRBJ2-5|.
TGTGCCAGCAGCTCCCCGGCGGTGGGGGAGACCCAGTACTTC
CASSSPAVGETQYF
>.|TRBV7-8|TRBJ2-6|.
TGTGCCAGCGGACCCCGGGACAATAATTATAACTCTGGGGCCAACGTCCTGACTTTC
CASGPRDNNYNSGANVLTF
>.|TRBV25-1|TRBJ2-1|TRBD2
TGTGCCAGCAGTGAAACTAGCGGGGAGTTCTACAATGAGCAGTTCTTC
CASSETSGEFYNEQFF
>.|TRBV5-1|TRBJ1-1|.
TGCGCCAGCTATCCCTTGGCGGGTTCGACTGAAGCTTTCTTT
CASYPLAGSTEAFF
>many|TRBV7-2|TRBJ2-1|.
TGTGCCAGCAGCACCAACAGGGCCTCCGAGTTCTTC
CASSTNRASEFF
>.|TRBV28|TRBJ1-2|.
TGTGCCAGCGTTTGGGGGATGGAAGGTGGCTACACCTTC
CASVWGMEGGYTF
>few|TRBV10-3|TRBJ2-2|.
TGTGCCACTTTCAGCGAAGTCACCGGGGAGCTGTTTTTT
CATFSEVTGELFF